This T cell receptor (beta chain) derives from a study of blood T cell repertoires in COVID-19. As for the study in general: Sources were T cells, B-cell-depleted T cells, or PBMCs; the material itself was cDNA or gDNA.

The method was immunoSEQ multiplex PCR; TCRdb's version includes in-frame clones alone and lacks a portion of them. The table has about 240,000 clones, under 85% seen once. Trimming took 4 bases from V and 5 from J, leaving 23 bases between them. The CDR3 runs 17 residues. The germline V gene has CDR1 SGHVS and CDR2 FQNEAQ. Sequenced input: peripheral blood. The chain combines TRBV7-8 with TRBJ1-1, with D perhaps matching TRBD1 (5 bases). This receptor was taken from a man aged 30 to 45 who had recovered from COVID-19. CDR3: CASSSSLGGAWETEAFF. DNA for the CDR3: TGTGCCAGCAGCTCCTCCCTAGGAGGGGCATGGGAGACTGAAGCTTTCTTT.